Listed below are T cell receptor beta chains from one sample, sequenced in a study of blood T cell repertoires in COVID-19. Clones were read by immunoSEQ multiplex PCR, and TCRdb kept only the in-frame ones, dropping some. Of some 130,000 clones listed, roughly three quarters are singletons. Specimen: peripheral blood. Source of these receptors: a woman in her seventies with acute or convalescent COVID-19. Both conserved end residues are part of each CDR3. Each record gives: CDR3 DNA, CDR3 protein, D gene, J gene, clone size, V gene. A D gene is named only where the DNA matches it firmly. Size values are once, few and many counts, or a class for expanded clones, and some rows have none.

CDR3 DNA: TGCGCCAGCAAGGGGTCCGGCTCATATAATTCACCCCTCCACTTT; CDR3 protein: CASKGSGSYNSPLHF; D gene: .; J gene: TRBJ1-6; clone size: few; V gene: TRBV5-1
CDR3 DNA: TGCAGTGCTAGTCTCGGGAGCTCCTATAATTCACCCCTCCACTTT; CDR3 protein: CSASLGSSYNSPLHF; D gene: .; J gene: TRBJ1-6; clone size: .; V gene: TRBV20-1
CDR3 DNA: TGTGCCAGCAGTGAAGCCGGGACAGTAGTGTCACCCCTCCACTTT; CDR3 protein: CASSEAGTVVSPLHF; D gene: TRBD1; J gene: TRBJ1-6; clone size: .; V gene: TRBV6-1
CDR3 DNA: TGCGCCAGCAGGGATGACAGGGGGCCGGGAAACACCATATATTTT; CDR3 protein: CASRDDRGPGNTIYF; D gene: TRBD1; J gene: TRBJ1-3; clone size: few; V gene: TRBV5-1
CDR3 DNA: TGTGCCAGCAGCTTAGCGGGAGCAGGGGGAAACACTGAAGCTTTCTTT; CDR3 protein: CASSLAGAGGNTEAFF; D gene: TRBD1; J gene: TRBJ1-1; clone size: .; V gene: TRBV7-6
CDR3 DNA: TGTGCCTGGAGCCTCCCAAGGGGCGGGCAGTTCTTC; CDR3 protein: CAWSLPRGGQFF; D gene: .; J gene: TRBJ2-1; clone size: .; V gene: TRBV30
CDR3 DNA: TGTGCCTGGAATGCCAATACGGACACTGAAGCTTTCTTT; CDR3 protein: CAWNANTDTEAFF; D gene: .; J gene: TRBJ1-1; clone size: .; V gene: TRBV30
CDR3 DNA: TGCGCCAGCAGCCCCCGGACAACCTCTGGTATTTCACCCCTCCACTTT; CDR3 protein: CASSPRTTSGISPLHF; D gene: .; J gene: TRBJ1-6; clone size: .; V gene: TRBV4-3
CDR3 DNA: TGTGCCAGTACGGGTGCCACCGGGGAGCTGTTTTTT; CDR3 protein: CASTGATGELFF; D gene: .; J gene: TRBJ2-2; clone size: .; V gene: TRBV19
CDR3 DNA: TGTGCTAGTGGTCCCCTAGCGGGGGGTAACACCGGGGAGCTGTTTTTT; CDR3 protein: CASGPLAGGNTGELFF; D gene: TRBD2; J gene: TRBJ2-2; clone size: few; V gene: TRBV12-5
CDR3 DNA: TGTGCCACCGGGAGGGGAGGGGGCTCCTACAATGAGCAGTTCTTC; CDR3 protein: CATGRGGGSYNEQFF; D gene: TRBD2; J gene: TRBJ2-1; clone size: .; V gene: TRBV19
CDR3 DNA: TGTGCCAGCAGTTCCCGGACAGGGGCTAACTATGGCTACACCTTC; CDR3 protein: CASSSRTGANYGYTF; D gene: TRBD1; J gene: TRBJ1-2; clone size: .; V gene: TRBV6-5
CDR3 DNA: TGTGCCAGCAGCTTAGCTGGGGGCCCTGGGATCGCCTGGCAGTTCTTC; CDR3 protein: CASSLAGGPGIAWQFF; D gene: .; J gene: TRBJ2-1; clone size: .; V gene: TRBV7-6
CDR3 DNA: TGTGCCAGCAGCTTAGAAAGGGGGCTCCCTGGAAACACCATATATTTT; CDR3 protein: CASSLERGLPGNTIYF; D gene: TRBD1; J gene: TRBJ1-3; clone size: .; V gene: TRBV11-2
CDR3 DNA: TGTGCCAGCTCACCCCTCCCGGGACAGAGCAATCAGCCCCAGCATTTT; CDR3 protein: CASSPLPGQSNQPQHF; D gene: TRBD1; J gene: TRBJ1-5; clone size: few; V gene: TRBV18
CDR3 DNA: TGTGCCACCAGCAGAGAGGCGGGTAACTCCTACGAGCAGTACTTC; CDR3 protein: CATSREAGNSYEQYF; D gene: .; J gene: TRBJ2-7; clone size: .; V gene: TRBV15
CDR3 DNA: TGTGCCAGCTCAATGACCGGGACACCGAACACTGAAGCTTTCTTT; CDR3 protein: CASSMTGTPNTEAFF; D gene: .; J gene: TRBJ1-1; clone size: .; V gene: TRBV18
CDR3 DNA: TGCGCCAGCAGCTTTGAAGGGGTGACTGAAGCTTTCTTT; CDR3 protein: CASSFEGVTEAFF; D gene: .; J gene: TRBJ1-1; clone size: .; V gene: TRBV5-1
CDR3 DNA: TGCGCCAGCAGTGCCTACAGGGACTATGGCTACACCTTC; CDR3 protein: CASSAYRDYGYTF; D gene: .; J gene: TRBJ1-2; clone size: .; V gene: TRBV10-1
CDR3 DNA: TGTGCCAGCAGCCCACAGGTGCTCTATGGCTACACCTTC; CDR3 protein: CASSPQVLYGYTF; D gene: .; J gene: TRBJ1-2; clone size: once; V gene: TRBV14
CDR3 DNA: TGTGCCAGCAGTTTATATTTCAGGGACATCAGCCAAGCTTTCTTT; CDR3 protein: CASSLYFRDISQAFF; D gene: .; J gene: TRBJ1-1; clone size: .; V gene: TRBV27
CDR3 DNA: TGTGCCAGCAGCCAAGAGCGCGGGAACACTGAAGCTTTCTTT; CDR3 protein: CASSQERGNTEAFF; D gene: .; J gene: TRBJ1-1; clone size: .; V gene: TRBV3-1/TRBV3-2
CDR3 DNA: TGTGCCAGCAGTTTAGCCTGGGGTGGGAGCACCTTTGAGCAGTACTTC; CDR3 protein: CASSLAWGGSTFEQYF; D gene: .; J gene: TRBJ2-7; clone size: .; V gene: TRBV28
CDR3 DNA: TGTGCCAGCAGTTTTCGGACAGGGGGCGCAACAGATACGCAGTATTTT; CDR3 protein: CASSFRTGGATDTQYF; D gene: TRBD1; J gene: TRBJ2-3; clone size: .; V gene: TRBV28
CDR3 DNA: TGCGCCAGCAGCTTGCCATCTTCTGGACAGGCATTGAACACCGGGGAGCTGTTTTTT; CDR3 protein: CASSLPSSGQALNTGELFF; D gene: TRBD1; J gene: TRBJ2-2; clone size: .; V gene: TRBV5-1
CDR3 DNA: TGTGCCAGCAGTGATTTGGAGGAAGCTTTCTTT; CDR3 protein: CASSDLEEAFF; D gene: .; J gene: TRBJ1-1; clone size: once; V gene: TRBV6-1
CDR3 DNA: TGTGCCAGCAAGGGTGAGAGGGGGCGAAATCAGCCCCAGCATTTT; CDR3 protein: CASKGERGRNQPQHF; D gene: TRBD1; J gene: TRBJ1-5; clone size: .; V gene: TRBV28
CDR3 DNA: TGTGCCACCAGCGCGGACAGGGATCGAGGAGCTTTCTTT; CDR3 protein: CATSADRDRGAFF; D gene: TRBD1; J gene: TRBJ1-1; clone size: .; V gene: TRBV15
CDR3 DNA: TGTGCCAGCAGTGAGGGCGGGAGCTCCTACAATGAGCAGTTCTTC; CDR3 protein: CASSEGGSSYNEQFF; D gene: TRBD2; J gene: TRBJ2-1; clone size: few; V gene: TRBV6-1
CDR3 DNA: TGTGCCAGCATGCCGGCGGGAGTGACTAGCACAGATACGCAGTATTTT; CDR3 protein: CASMPAGVTSTDTQYF; D gene: TRBD2; J gene: TRBJ2-3; clone size: .; V gene: TRBV5-4
CDR3 DNA: TGTGCCAGCAGACGGGGTGGAGAGCAGTACTTC; CDR3 protein: CASRRGGEQYF; D gene: .; J gene: TRBJ2-7; clone size: many; V gene: TRBV3-1/TRBV3-2
CDR3 DNA: TGTGCCAGCATTCCGGACAGCACTAACTATGGCTACACCTTC; CDR3 protein: CASIPDSTNYGYTF; D gene: .; J gene: TRBJ1-2; clone size: .; V gene: TRBV2
CDR3 DNA: TGTGCCAGCTCACCGGAACAGGGGATATTTCATCCGAGAGCTTTCTTT; CDR3 protein: CASSPEQGIFHPRAFF; D gene: TRBD1; J gene: TRBJ1-1; clone size: .; V gene: TRBV18
CDR3 DNA: TGTGCCAGCAGCCCGGTCGACAGGGAGGCTTTCTTT; CDR3 protein: CASSPVDREAFF; D gene: TRBD1; J gene: TRBJ1-1; clone size: few; V gene: TRBV7-9
CDR3 DNA: TGTGCCTGGAGTACAAGGGACAGGGGATCGATCAATCAGCCCCAGCATTTT; CDR3 protein: CAWSTRDRGSINQPQHF; D gene: TRBD1; J gene: TRBJ1-5; clone size: .; V gene: TRBV30
CDR3 DNA: TGTGCCAGCAGCTCTCGACTAGCGGGGCCTTCCTACGAGCAGTACTTC; CDR3 protein: CASSSRLAGPSYEQYF; D gene: TRBD2; J gene: TRBJ2-7; clone size: .; V gene: TRBV5-6
CDR3 DNA: TGTGCCAGCCAGAGCGACGGGAACACTGAAGCTTTCTTT; CDR3 protein: CASQSDGNTEAFF; D gene: .; J gene: TRBJ1-1; clone size: .; V gene: TRBV27
CDR3 DNA: TGTGCCAGCAGTCCCTGGACAGGCTTACAAGAGACCCAGTACTTC; CDR3 protein: CASSPWTGLQETQYF; D gene: TRBD1; J gene: TRBJ2-5; clone size: .; V gene: TRBV6-5
CDR3 DNA: TGTGCCAGTGGGTGGGCGGGAGCAGCAGATACGCAGTATTTT; CDR3 protein: CASGWAGAADTQYF; D gene: TRBD2; J gene: TRBJ2-3; clone size: .; V gene: TRBV28
CDR3 DNA: TGTGCCAGCAGCGGGGACAGCGCCTCCTACGAGCAGTACTTC; CDR3 protein: CASSGDSASYEQYF; D gene: TRBD1; J gene: TRBJ2-7; clone size: .; V gene: TRBV9
CDR3 DNA: TGTGCCAGCAGCGTGGATTTTGGGAGGGAGTACAATGAGCAGTTCTTC; CDR3 protein: CASSVDFGREYNEQFF; D gene: TRBD2; J gene: TRBJ2-1; clone size: .; V gene: TRBV9
CDR3 DNA: TGTGCCAGCAGCGACCGACAGGGCCCTGAGGGGGAGCTGTTTTTT; CDR3 protein: CASSDRQGPEGELFF; D gene: TRBD1; J gene: TRBJ2-2; clone size: few; V gene: TRBV7-9
CDR3 DNA: TGTGCCAGCGACTCTCCGGACAGGGCAAATGAAAAACTGTTTTTT; CDR3 protein: CASDSPDRANEKLFF; D gene: TRBD1; J gene: TRBJ1-4; clone size: .; V gene: TRBV2